A single sample is the source of the 17 T cell receptor beta chains below, sequenced in a study of blood T cell repertoires in COVID-19. Measured with immunoSEQ multiplex PCR; TCRdb has only the in-frame clones, and not every one. Counted here are 250,000 to 350,000 clones, roughly 90% occurring once; the ten biggest clones make up around 20%. Sequenced input: PBMCs or T cells enriched from blood (not recorded which). The receptor source for this set is a woman aged 30 to 39 who had recovered from COVID-19.

This chain connects TRBV7-9 to TRBJ2-4, with 9 bases fitting TRBD2. This CDR3 is 17 amino acids long. Germline CDR1 and CDR2: SEHNR and FQNEAQ (reference sequence). Germline trimming cut 1 base from V and 4 bases from J; bases unmatched to any gene: 8. In DNA form, the CDR3 reads TGTGCCAGCAGCTTAGTGAGGAGACTAGCGGAAAAAAACATTCAGTACTTC. As protein: CASSLVRRLAEKNIQYF.

This clone is a singleton in its sample. V and J are TRBV6-1 and TRBJ1-4; tentative D call: TRBD1 (6 bases). With 0 bases removed from V and 8 bases from J, the gap between germline ends came to 10 bases. This CDR3 comprises 14 residues. CDR1 is MNHNS and CDR2 is SASEGT in the germline V gene. The DNA for the CDR3 is TGTGCCAGCAGTGAAGCGGGACAAAAAGAAAAACTGTTTTTT. This sequence encodes CASSEAGQKEKLFF.

This clone came up a few times. This chain uses TRBV6-5 with TRBJ1-1, with 8 nucleotides matching TRBD1. The V and J ends lost 7 bases and 5 bases, in that order; junction bases with no gene match: 9. Germline loops: CDR1 MNHEY, CDR2 SVGAGI. This CDR3 is 14 amino acids long. CDR3: CASIPTGVGTEAFF. CDR3 in DNA: TGTGCCAGCATCCCGACAGGGGTGGGTACTGAAGCTTTCTTT.

The chain employs TRBV7-3 and TRBJ2-3; 8 bases are shared with TRBD2. Germline-derived CDR1 and CDR2 are SGHTA and FQGTGA. The CDR3 length is 15 residues. The V segment lost 2 bases and the J segment 4 bases; nucleotides outside the gene matches: 5. CDR3 nucleotides: TGTGCCAGCAGCTTAGCGGGGGGCCCAGCAGATACGCAGTATTTT. As protein: CASSLAGGPADTQYF.

V is TRBV28 and J is TRBJ1-2; maybe TRBD1 (6 bases). The V end was cut by 4 bases, the J end by 5 bases, with 20 bases between. From germline, CDR1 is MDHEN and CDR2 SYDVKM. CDR3 length: 16 residues. Here the CDR3 DNA reads TGTGCCAGCAGTTCACCCCGAAGAGGGGGAGGGTATGGCTACACCTTC. It encodes CASSSPRRGGGYGYTF.

A few counts support this clone. The chain has TRBV10-3 and TRBJ2-1, with TRBD1 matching over 10 bases. The CDR3 is 14 amino acids. Germline V gene sequence: CDR1 ENHRY, CDR2 SYGVKD. V shed 7 bases, J shed 2 bases, and the junction held 2 bases outside the gene matches. The CDR3 here is CAINGQGAYNEQFF. Here the CDR3 DNA reads TGTGCCATCAACGGACAGGGGGCCTACAATGAGCAGTTCTTC.

J is TRBJ1-1 and V is TRBV9; no definite D call. Trimming took off 0 bases at V and 1 base at J, with 10 bases between the two ends. The length of the CDR3 is 15 residues. Germline V gene lookup returns CDR1 SGDLS and CDR2 YYNGEE. DNA of the CDR3: TGTGCCAGCAGCGTAGGAGGTAGGTCGAACACTGAAGCTTTCTTT. It specifies CASSVGGRSNTEAFF. The full variable domain, its missing parts supplied by reference TRBV9 and TRBJ1-1, is DSGVTQTPKHLITATGQRVTLRCSPRSGDLSVYWYQQSLDQGLQFLIQYYNGEERAKGNILERFSAQQFPDLHSELNLSSLELGDSALYFCASSVGGRSNTEAFFGQGTRLTVV.

The chain links TRBV5-4 to TRBJ2-7; 7 bases align to TRBD2. V trimming: 1 base; J trimming: 3 bases; junction bases outside the gene matches: 7. The CDR3 covers 15 residues. Per germline, CDR1 SGHNT and CDR2 YYREEE (reference sequence). The DNA of the CDR3 is TGTGCCAGCAGCTTGAGTCTAGCGGAGGGCTACGAGCAGTACTTC. Its protein product is CASSLSLAEGYEQYF. The full variable domain, in which reference TRBV5-4 and TRBJ2-7 provide the parts outside the CDR3, is ETGVTQSPTHLIKTRGQQVTLRCSSQSGHNTVSWYQQALGQGPQFIFQYYREEENGRGNFPPRFSGLQFPNYSSELNVNALELDDSALYLCASSLSLAEGYEQYFGPGTRLTVT.

The chain links TRBV6-6 to TRBJ1-1; D gene uncertain. The V gene lost 7 bases and the J gene lost 0 bases, with 15 bases spanning the gap. This CDR3 contains 15 residues. Germline assignment: CDR1 MNHNY and CDR2 SVGAGI (reference sequence). CDR3 sequence reads: CASIPPQLMNTEAFF. CDR3 bases: TGTGCCAGCATTCCCCCACAGCTAATGAACACTGAAGCTTTCTTT.

The chain uses TRBV18 and TRBJ1-1; D ambiguous. The CDR3 contains 17 residues. Germline assignment: CDR1 KGHSH and CDR2 LQKENI. Trimming removed 2 bases at V and 0 bases at J, with 16 bases between. The CDR3 sequence is CASSPLLQTVLNTEAFF. CDR3 sequence (DNA): TGTGCCAGCTCACCATTACTTCAAACAGTTTTGAACACTGAAGCTTTCTTT.

V gene TRBV19 combines with J gene TRBJ2-1, with TRBD2 identical over 7 bases. The CDR3 spans 13 residues. Trimming at V came to 7 bases and at J to 2 bases, leaving 2 bases not matched to a gene. The germline V gene has CDR1 LNHDA and CDR2 SQIVND (reference sequence). The CDR3 is CASNSGTYNEQFF. CDR3 DNA sequence: TGTGCCAGTAACAGCGGGACCTACAATGAGCAGTTCTTC.

The CDR3 DNA is TGTGCCAGCAGCGCGACGGGGCGGGGAGCTTTCTTT. It codes for CASSATGRGAFF. The chain couples TRBV5-4 to TRBJ1-1; the D gene is possibly TRBD1 (5 bases). The germline CDR1 and CDR2 sequences are SGHNT and YYREEE (reference sequence). V lost 4 bases, J lost 10 bases, and 14 bases lay in between. The CDR3 contains 12 residues.

The chain carries TRBV9 and TRBJ2-7; a possible D gene is TRBD2 (6 bases). The CDR3 is made up of 14 amino acids. CDR1 is SGDLS, CDR2 YYNGEE, per germline. V was cut by 0 bases and J by 3 bases, with 10 bases left in between. CDR3 DNA sequence: TGTGCCAGCAGCGTAGCGCTAGCGAACTACGAGCAGTACTTC. Protein product: CASSVALANYEQYF.

This chain links TRBV10-2 with TRBJ1-2, with TRBD1 identical over 10 bases. J was trimmed by 7 bases and V by 2 bases; bases with no gene match: 10. The CDR3 consists of 16 residues. Per the germline V gene, CDR1 is WSHSY and CDR2 is SAAADI. CDR3 sequence reads: CASSEVRPGQGFGYTF. CDR3 in DNA: TGCGCCAGCAGTGAGGTCCGACCGGGACAGGGGTTTGGCTACACCTTC.

The genes are TRBV29-1 and TRBJ2-1; 8 positions match TRBD2. Germline CDR1 and CDR2: SQVTM and ANQGSEA. Trimming cost V 1 base and J 6 bases; bases outside gene matches: 5. This CDR3 spans 14 amino acids. CDR3 region: CSVEAGLAGNEQFF. In DNA form, the CDR3 reads TGCAGCGTTGAAGCTGGTCTAGCGGGCAATGAGCAGTTCTTC.

The chain has TRBV19 and TRBJ2-3; 8 positions match TRBD1. The CDR3 is 15 residues long. CDR1 is LNHDA and CDR2 is SQIVND in the germline V gene (reference sequence). The junction had 9 bases not matched to a gene; V was cut back by 6 bases and J by 4 bases. This CDR3 is CASRIQNRGADTQYF. CDR3 nucleotides: TGTGCCAGTAGAATCCAGAACAGGGGGGCAGATACGCAGTATTTT.

This rearrangement joins TRBV28 to TRBJ2-1, with D perhaps matching TRBD2 (6 bases). This CDR3 spans 14 amino acids. The ends were cut back, 5 bases at V and 10 bases at J, with 18 bases in the middle. Germline assignment: CDR1 MDHEN and CDR2 SYDVKM. The DNA of the CDR3 is TGTGCCAGCAGTCCCCCCCGACTAGGTCGGGAGCAGTTCTTC. Translation gives CASSPPRLGREQFF.